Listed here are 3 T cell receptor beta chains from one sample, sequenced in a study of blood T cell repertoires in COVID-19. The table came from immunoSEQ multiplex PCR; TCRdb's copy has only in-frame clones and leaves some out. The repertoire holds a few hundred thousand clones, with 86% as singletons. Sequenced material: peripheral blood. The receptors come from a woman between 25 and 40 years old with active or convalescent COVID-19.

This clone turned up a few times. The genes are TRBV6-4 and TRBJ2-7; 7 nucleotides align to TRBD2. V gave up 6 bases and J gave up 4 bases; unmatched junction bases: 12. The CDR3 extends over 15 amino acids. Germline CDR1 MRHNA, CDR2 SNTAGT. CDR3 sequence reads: CASSLQSGAGYEQYF. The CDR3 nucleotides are TGTGCCAGCAGCCTTCAAAGCGGGGCGGGATACGAGCAGTACTTC.

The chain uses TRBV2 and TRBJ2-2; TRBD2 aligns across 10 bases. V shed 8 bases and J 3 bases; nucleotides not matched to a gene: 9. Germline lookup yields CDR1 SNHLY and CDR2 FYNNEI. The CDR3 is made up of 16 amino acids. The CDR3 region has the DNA TGTGCCAGCTTCCCTCTAGCGGGGGTCGACACCGGGGAGCTGTTTTTT. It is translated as CASFPLAGVDTGELFF.

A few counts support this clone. CDR3 in amino acids: CASSPLATDTQYF. CDR3 bases: TGTGCCAGCAGCCCTTTAGCCACAGATACGCAGTATTTT. J is TRBJ2-3 and V is TRBV25-1; D is undetermined. Germline CDR1 reads MGHDK; CDR2 reads SYGVNS. Between the trimmed V and J ends, which lost 6 bases and 2 bases, there was a span of 9 bases. This CDR3 spans 13 amino acids. The complete variable domain, with remaining parts taken from reference TRBV25-1 and TRBJ2-3, reads EADIYQTPRYLVIGTGKKITLECSQTMGHDKMYWYQQDPGMELHLIHYSYGVNSTEKGDLSSESTVSRIRTEHFPLTLESARPSHTSQYLCASSPLATDTQYFGPGTRLTVL.